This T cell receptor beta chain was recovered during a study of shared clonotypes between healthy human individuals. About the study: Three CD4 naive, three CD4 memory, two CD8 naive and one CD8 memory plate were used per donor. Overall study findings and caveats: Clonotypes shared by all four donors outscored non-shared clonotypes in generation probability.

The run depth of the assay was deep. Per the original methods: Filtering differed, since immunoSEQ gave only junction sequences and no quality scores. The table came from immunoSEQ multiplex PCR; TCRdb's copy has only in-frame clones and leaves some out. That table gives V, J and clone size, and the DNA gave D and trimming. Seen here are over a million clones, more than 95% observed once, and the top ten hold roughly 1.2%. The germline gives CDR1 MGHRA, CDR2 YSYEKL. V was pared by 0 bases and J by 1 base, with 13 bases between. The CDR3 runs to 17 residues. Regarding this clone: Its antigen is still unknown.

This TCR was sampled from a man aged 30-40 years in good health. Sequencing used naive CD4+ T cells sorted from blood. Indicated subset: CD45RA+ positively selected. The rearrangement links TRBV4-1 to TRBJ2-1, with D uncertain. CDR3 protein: CASSQDLRRWSYNEQFF. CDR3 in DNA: TGCGCCAGCAGCCAAGATTTGCGACGGTGGTCCTACAATGAGCAGTTCTTC.